The next 15 T cell receptor beta chains were all read from a single sample in a study of T cells in tuberculosis. As for time point: new active TB diagnosis, blood taken before or within 7 days of starting treatment. The assay was immunoSEQ multiplex PCR, and TCRdb's table has in-frame clones only and misses some. The data contain around 30,000 clones, roughly 88% of them singletons. The sample here was PBMCs, taken at tuberculosis diagnosis. These TCRs come from an adult with tuberculosis.

This chain uses TRBV10-1 with TRBJ2-1; 8 bases match TRBD2. This CDR3 spans 13 amino acids. CDR1 and CDR2 from the germline V gene are WNHNN and SYGVQD (reference sequence). Trimming cost V 6 bases and J 9 bases; bases outside gene matches: 7. This CDR3 is CASRAGRAGEQFF. For the CDR3, the DNA is TGCGCCAGCAGGGCCGGGAGGGCCGGTGAGCAGTTCTTC.

The chain employs TRBV6-6 and TRBJ1-1; D is unclear. V lost 5 bases, J lost 5 bases, and 18 bases lay in between. This CDR3 spans 15 amino acids. CDR1 and CDR2 from the germline V gene are MNHNY and SVGAGI (reference sequence). This CDR3 reads CASSPRETGGTEAFF. In nucleotides, the CDR3 is TGTGCCAGCAGTCCTAGAGAAACCGGCGGGACTGAAGCTTTCTTT.

The rearrangement uses TRBV6-6 and TRBJ1-5; 7 bases are a match to TRBD1. This CDR3 contains 15 residues. CDR1 is MNHNY and CDR2 is SVGAGI in the germline V gene (reference sequence). With V trimmed by 7 bases and J by 3 bases, 9 bases remained unmatched. DNA of the CDR3: TGTGCCAGCATGTCGGAGAGGGGGCCCAATCAGCCCCAGCATTTT. Amino acid sequence: CASMSERGPNQPQHF.

The rearrangement links TRBV18 to TRBJ2-7; 10 bases fit TRBD1. CDR3 size: 14 residues. V trimming: 3 bases; J trimming: 3 bases; junction bases outside the gene matches: 2. Germline V gene data show CDR1 as KGHSH and CDR2 as LQKENI. CDR3 sequence: CASSPGQGRYEQYF. In DNA form, the CDR3 reads TGTGCCAGCTCACCGGGACAGGGGCGCTACGAGCAGTACTTC.

The chain is built from TRBV29-1 and TRBJ1-5; TRBD1 matches 8 bases. The CDR3 contains 14 residues. CDR1 and CDR2 from the germline V gene are SQVTM and ANQGSEA. The J segment lost 6 bases and the V segment lost 6 bases, leaving 10 bases of the junction unmatched. The CDR3 region has the DNA TGCAGCGTCCGATCCCAGGGGGCCGGTCAGCCCCAGCATTTT. Translated, it gives CSVRSQGAGQPQHF.

The CDR3 DNA follows: TGCGCCAGCAGCCAGACGGCGGTCACCTACGAGCAGTACTTC. Amino acids: CASSQTAVTYEQYF. The chain combines TRBV4-1 with TRBJ2-7; the D is unclear. Per germline, CDR1 MGHRA and CDR2 YSYEKL. Trimming removed 3 bases at V and 2 bases at J, with 11 bases between. This CDR3 has 14 amino acids.

This chain's CDR3 is CASSLRFREFTDTQYF. The DNA of the CDR3 is TGTGCCAGCAGCTTAAGGTTCCGGGAGTTCACAGATACGCAGTATTTT. The chain couples TRBV7-2 to TRBJ2-3, with D possibly TRBD2 on 6 matching bases. The V end lost 2 bases, the J end lost 2 bases, and 14 bases lay between the germline ends. Germline values: CDR1 SGHTA, CDR2 FQGNSA. This CDR3 has 16 residues.

V usage is TRBV15 and J usage is TRBJ2-2, with a tentative D call TRBD1 (5 bases). Germline V lookup: CDR1 LNHNV, CDR2 YYDKDF (reference sequence). The CDR3 extends over 14 amino acids. V lost 1 base and J 7 bases, leaving 10 bases between the germline ends. The CDR3, as DNA: TGTGCCACCAGCAGAGGAAGGGGCTTCGGGGAGCTGTTTTTT. Its protein is CATSRGRGFGELFF.

The rearrangement links TRBV5-1 to TRBJ1-1; D is possibly TRBD1 (6 bases). Germline CDR1 and CDR2: SGHRS and YFSETQ. This CDR3 has 15 residues. V lost 1 base to trimming and J lost 0 bases, with 10 bases between them. The CDR3 protein is CASSLRTEMNTEAFF. The CDR3 coding sequence is TGCGCCAGCAGCTTGAGGACAGAAATGAACACTGAAGCTTTCTTT.

The chain has TRBV11-2 and TRBJ1-2; D is unresolved. Germline CDR1 reads SGHAT; CDR2 reads FQNNGV. The CDR3 is made up of 13 amino acids. The V and J ends lost 1 base and 2 bases respectively, with 5 bases between them. CDR3 protein: CASSLGGNYGYTF. Written as DNA, the CDR3 is TGTGCCAGCAGCTTAGGAGGAAACTATGGCTACACCTTC.

This clone has a single count. The chain links TRBV5-5 to TRBJ1-1; D is undetermined. The CDR3 has 16 amino acids. Germline CDR1 SGHKS, CDR2 YYEKEE (reference sequence). Trimming took off 4 bases at V and 0 bases at J, with 16 bases between the two ends. For the CDR3, the DNA is TGTGCCAGCAGCGCCGGGGTTTTGGGCCTGAACACTGAAGCTTTCTTT. This encodes CASSAGVLGLNTEAFF.

V usage is TRBV6-1 and J usage is TRBJ1-2; D unclear. V shed 3 bases and J shed 2 bases, with 7 bases lying between them. Germline V CDR1 and CDR2: MNHNS, SASEGT. The CDR3 sequence is 13 residues long. As DNA, the CDR3 is TGTGCCAGCAGTGAGCGAACGAACTATGGCTACACCTTC. It is translated as CASSERTNYGYTF.

The rearrangement joins TRBV10-3 to TRBJ2-1; possible D gene TRBD2, 5 bases. The CDR3 has 14 residues. Trimming shortened V by 4 bases and J by 0 bases, and 7 bases separated the two germline ends. From germline, CDR1 is ENHRY and CDR2 SYGVKD. The CDR3 region is CAISVAGSYNEQFF. In nucleotides, the CDR3 is TGTGCCATCAGTGTGGCGGGCTCCTACAATGAGCAGTTCTTC.

The rearrangement joins TRBV7-9 to TRBJ2-3; maybe TRBD2 (5 bases). Germline V gene sequence: CDR1 SEHNR, CDR2 FQNEAQ (reference sequence). This CDR3 region has 15 residues. The ends were cut back, 1 base at V and 6 bases at J, with 14 bases in the middle. CDR3 sequence (DNA): TGTGCCAGCAGCTTAGGAGCGGAGTCGAGGGATACGCAGTATTTT. This translates into CASSLGAESRDTQYF.

The genes are TRBV7-8 and TRBJ1-6; unclear D gene. CDR3 length: 17 amino acids. V lost 5 bases and J lost 3, with 17 bases in between. Germline values: CDR1 SGHVS, CDR2 FQNEAQ. The DNA for the CDR3 is TGTGCCAGCAGCCCTACTGCGAACAGCCACTATAATTCACCCCTCCACTTT. Protein: CASSPTANSHYNSPLHF.